This T cell receptor beta chain was identified during a study of identifying expanded T cells in peripheral blood. Study findings and constraints: Approximately two-week clone count variance significantly increased as total template count grew. Over around two and four weeks, about 15 and 18 clones changed, versus around 1.3 between replicates.

On this clone: Antigen: not known.

This CDR3 comprises 15 residues. The J segment lost 7 bases and the V segment lost 6 bases, leaving 10 bases of the junction unmatched. Germline CDR1 reads SNHLY; CDR2 reads FYNNEI. Healthy donors had no documented immune events, such as infections, while sampled. Generated by immunoSEQ multiplex PCR, the TCRdb table keeps only in-frame clones and is missing some. The data contain more than 65,000 clones, roughly 90% of them singletons. The origin of this receptor is a person aged 18 to 69 in good health. The chain links TRBV2 to TRBJ2-5; 11 bases fit TRBD2. Material: blood. The CDR3 bases are TGTGCCAGCAGGCCACTAGCGGGGGTCTCCGGGACCCAGTACTTC. Translation gives CASRPLAGVSGTQYF.